Listed below are T cell receptor beta chains from one sample, sequenced in a study of blood T cell repertoires in COVID-19. The assay was immunoSEQ multiplex PCR, and TCRdb's table has in-frame clones only and misses some. The data show about 160,000 clones, roughly 90% seen once. The sequenced sample consisted of PBMCs or T cells enriched from blood (not recorded which). Every receptor here comes from a woman between 50 and 59 years old who had recovered from COVID-19. The CDR3 runs from the conserved cysteine through the conserved F or W. A D gene is named only where the DNA matches it firmly. The listing skips clone size in some rows; elsewhere it reads once, few, many or a size class.

CDR3 | DNA | J | D | size | V
CASSKDTARPTEAFF | TGTGCCAGTAGTAAGGACACGGCCAGGCCCACTGAAGCTTTCTTT | TRBJ1-1 | - | - | TRBV19
CASRADRGTEAFF | TGTGCCAGCAGAGCCGACAGGGGCACTGAAGCTTTCTTT | TRBJ1-1 | TRBD1 | - | TRBV11-3
CASSVTSGPQNTGELFF | TGTGCCAGCAGCGTGACAAGCGGACCGCAGAACACCGGGGAGCTGTTTTTT | TRBJ2-2 | - | once | TRBV9
CASSPLGLADPRGSGELFF | TGTGCCAGCTCACCATTAGGACTAGCGGACCCTCGTGGATCCGGGGAGCTGTTTTTT | TRBJ2-2 | TRBD2 | once | TRBV18
CASTPRVAGSPNEQFF | TGTGCCAGCACCCCAAGGGTAGCGGGGTCCCCCAATGAGCAGTTCTTC | TRBJ2-1 | TRBD2 | - | TRBV3-1/TRBV3-2
CAISVGTGKGYTF | TGTGCCATCAGCGTCGGGACAGGGAAAGGCTACACCTTC | TRBJ1-2 | TRBD1 | - | TRBV10-3
CASSKVTGTTEAFF | TGTGCCAGTAGTAAAGTGACAGGGACCACTGAAGCTTTCTTT | TRBJ1-1 | TRBD1 | - | TRBV19
CASSDQGAETQYF | TGTGCCAGCAGTGACCAGGGGGCAGAGACCCAGTACTTC | TRBJ2-5 | TRBD1 | - | TRBV25-1
CAWSVSRDYGYTF | TGTGCCTGGAGTGTAAGCAGGGACTATGGCTACACCTTC | TRBJ1-2 | - | - | TRBV30
CASSLAGGPYEQFF | TGTGCCAGCAGCTTAGCGGGGGGGCCCTATGAGCAGTTCTTC | TRBJ2-1 | TRBD2 | - | TRBV11-2
CASSRGGQRNTEAFF | TGTGCCAGCAGCCGTGGCGGACAGAGGAACACTGAAGCTTTCTTT | TRBJ1-1 | - | - | TRBV3-1/TRBV3-2
CASSTGQGGGDTEAFF | TGCGCCAGCAGCACCGGACAGGGTGGGGGGGACACTGAAGCTTTCTTT | TRBJ1-1 | TRBD1 | - | TRBV5-1
CASRPGQGRSGANVLTF | TGTGCCAGCAGGCCGGGCCAGGGCCGCTCTGGGGCCAACGTCCTGACTTTC | TRBJ2-6 | - | - | TRBV7-2
CASSQAHSLAYEQYF | TGTGCCAGCAGCCAAGCACACTCCCTAGCCTACGAGCAGTACTTC | TRBJ2-7 | - | once | TRBV4-2
CASSTGTSGPGTQYF | TGTGCCAGTAGTACCGGGACTAGCGGTCCAGGGACCCAGTACTTC | TRBJ2-5 | TRBD2 | - | TRBV19
CASSPYNEQFF | TGTGCCAGCAGTCCATACAATGAGCAGTTCTTC | TRBJ2-1 | - | - | TRBV6-5
CASSPYTGELFF | TGTGCCAGCAGTCCCTACACCGGGGAGCTGTTTTTT | TRBJ2-2 | - | - | TRBV3-1/TRBV3-2
CASSPRPSPGQLYNEQFF | TGTGCCAGCAGCCCGCGCCCTTCCCCGGGACAGCTCTACAATGAGCAGTTCTTC | TRBJ2-1 | TRBD1 | - | TRBV9
CASRRGTGGRDTQYF | TGTGCCAGCAGGCGCGGGACAGGGGGAAGAGATACGCAGTATTTT | TRBJ2-3 | TRBD1 | - | TRBV6-5
CASSLPTQGAKKDGNQPQHF | TGTGCCAGCAGTCTCCCCACGCAGGGGGCGAAAAAAGATGGCAATCAGCCCCAGCATTTT | TRBJ1-5 | TRBD1 | - | TRBV27
CASSKGLAGAANTGELFF | TGTGCCAGCAGCAAGGGACTAGCGGGGGCCGCGAACACCGGGGAGCTGTTTTTT | TRBJ2-2 | TRBD2 | once | TRBV5-4
CASSQTGTDTQYF | TGTGCCAGCTCACAAACAGGCACAGATACGCAGTATTTT | TRBJ2-3 | - | once | TRBV18
CASSQLRGITNSPLHF | TGCGCCAGCAGCCAATTAAGGGGCATAACTAATTCACCCCTCCACTTT | TRBJ1-6 | - | - | TRBV4-3
CASSIVVRGAGELFF | TGTGCCAGTAGTATAGTTGTACGGGGGGCCGGGGAGCTGTTTTTT | TRBJ2-2 | TRBD2 | - | TRBV19
CASRNTGGHEQYF | TGCGCCAGCAGGAACACAGGGGGCCACGAGCAGTACTTC | TRBJ2-7 | TRBD1 | - | TRBV5-1
CASSSRLAGYNEQFF | TGTGCCAGCAGCTCCCGACTAGCGGGATACAATGAGCAGTTCTTC | TRBJ2-1 | TRBD2 | - | TRBV3-1/TRBV3-2
CASSQDGRVGTEAFF | TGCGCCAGCAGCCAAGACGGCAGGGTCGGAACTGAAGCTTTCTTT | TRBJ1-1 | - | - | TRBV4-3
CASSIDRLDAGRSQPQHF | TGTGCCAGTAGTATAGATCGTTTAGACGCAGGGCGTAGTCAGCCCCAGCATTTT | TRBJ1-5 | - | - | TRBV19
CASSPRSRTNEKLFF | TGTGCCAGCTCACCACGTTCTAGGACTAATGAAAAACTGTTTTTT | TRBJ1-4 | - | - | TRBV18
CASSLLAGKETQYF | TGTGCCAGCAGCTTGCTAGCGGGGAAAGAGACCCAGTACTTC | TRBJ2-5 | TRBD2 | - | TRBV5-4
CASSQQGADTQYF | TGTGCCAGCAGTCAACAGGGCGCAGATACGCAGTATTTT | TRBJ2-3 | - | once | TRBV6-4
CASSQERASPYGYTF | TGTGCCAGCAGCCAAGAAAGAGCCTCCCCCTATGGCTACACCTTC | TRBJ1-2 | - | - | TRBV14
CASSKTGGGGYTF | TGTGCCAGCAGTAAGACAGGGGGCGGTGGCTACACCTTC | TRBJ1-2 | TRBD1 | - | TRBV6-5
CASSPLGTNEETQYF | TGTGCCAGCAGTCCACTCGGGACAAACGAAGAGACCCAGTACTTC | TRBJ2-5 | - | - | TRBV6-5
CASSLQEGMGLYGYTF | TGTGCCAGCAGCCTCCAGGAGGGGATGGGGCTGTATGGCTACACCTTC | TRBJ1-2 | - | - | TRBV7-9
CASSSTVNTGELFF | TGTGCCAGCAGCTCCACAGTGAACACCGGGGAGCTGTTTTTT | TRBJ2-2 | - | - | TRBV7-9
CASSQDSQTYEQYF | TGTGCCAGCAGCCAAGATTCGCAGACCTACGAGCAGTACTTC | TRBJ2-7 | - | - | TRBV3-1/TRBV3-2
CASSPTTGMETQYF | TGTGCCAGCAGCCCAACTACAGGGATGGAGACCCAGTACTTC | TRBJ2-5 | - | - | TRBV7-9
CASSSAASTDTQYF | TGTGCCAGCAGTTCTGCGGCTAGCACAGATACGCAGTATTTT | TRBJ2-3 | - | - | TRBV6-5